This T cell receptor (beta chain) was obtained from a study of blood T cells in healthy people across ages (dated by TCRdb to between 2015 and 2016). With regard to the full study: In model experiments, template switching captured roughly one uniquely barcoded TCR beta cDNA molecule for every two T cells. The study measured age-related changes in TCR beta repertoire diversity using deep sequencing normalized with unique cDNA molecular identifiers. Donors were grouped into four age groups: young (average roughly 15 years), middle-aged (39), aged (around 60) and long-lived (just over 80). To avoid experimental bias, donors of different ages were distributed randomly across sequencing lanes. Using the same blood draw, the study looked at two additional independent replicas of 1 million unique cDNA reads for two donors, one aged 18 to 29 and the other aged 80 or older.

The donors were roughly 39 Caucasian individuals from Russia, aged roughly 6 to 100 years, who were systemically healthy. About 10 milliliters of peripheral blood were collected from each donor into EDTA-treated Vacutainer tubes. PBMCs were isolated by Ficoll-Paque density-gradient centrifugation, with at least 6.5 million obtained per sample. Total RNA was extracted from PBMCs with Trizol reagent, with at least 5 micrograms obtained per sample. For every donor, flow cytometry on a PBMC aliquot measured the percentage of naive CD45RAhigh/CD27high T cells. For this clonotype: Its binding antigen is unknown. Per-base quality was not reported, and no clone a single base away is much larger than it.

Libraries came from 5' RACE. The sequencer was an Illumina HiSeq 2500. The second PCR ran for roughly 7 to 11 cycles and used a J-beta primer mix along with a sample-barcoded 5' primer. A unique molecular identifier was introduced onto each TCR beta cDNA molecule by a template-switch 5' adaptor carrying 12 random nucleotides. Each sample yielded at least 2.5 million CDR3-containing paired-end reads. First-strand cDNA synthesis was performed from all RNA using the Mint cDNA synthesis kit, with priming by a TRBC-specific oligonucleotide. After uracil-DNA glycosylase treatment, a first 18-cycle PCR used universal primers M1SS and BC2_uni_R on all cDNA. Under the source paper's analysis protocol: Normalization of each sample was performed by random selection of 1 million high-quality reads, each carrying a distinct molecular identifier. Reads with shared molecular identifiers were discarded instead of being binned into consensus sequences. CDR3 identification, clonotype clustering and error correction used MiTCR with a Q25 quality threshold and the strictest error-elimination algorithm. A nonparametric unseen species model with Euler transformation was used to estimate a lower bound on total TCR beta diversity. TCRdb reran the public reads through fastp at Q25 and MiXCR, keeping productive beta chains. Rows are unified per CDR3 protein, each entry keeping the most common DNA and genes. The V and J calls here are based on TCRdb, not the publication. This sample has 730,000 or so distinct CDR3 sequences in its table, and 40% to 45% of those were observed once. About 30% of the sample is held by the ten biggest clonotypes.

General findings and caveats noted by the study authors: Observed TCR beta diversity per million T cells fell roughly linearly with age, and a significant reduction was already apparent by age about 38. Estimates of total diversity based on one million sequenced T cells were considered lower bounds and underestimates. The long-lived group showed more naive CD4+ T cells, fewer expanded clones and increased TCR diversity than the aged group, suggesting age selection. The percentage of naive T cells measured by flow cytometry correlated strongly with observed TCR beta diversity. Bulk unsorted PBMC profiling prevented conclusive comparison of naive and antigen-experienced compartments. Because donor CMV infection status was unknown, age-related changes in expanded clonotypes were potentially confounded.

This clonotype originated in an older man in good health. Sequencing was performed on blood.

In nucleotides, the sequence is TGTGCCAGCAGCTTAGGCCCGGGACAGGGGGCGGAAGAGACCCAGTACTTC. This codes for CASSLGPGQGAEETQYF. In this chain, TRBV11-1 is recombined with TRBJ2-7, with 12 middle bases fitting TRBD1. The DNA matches TRBJ2-5 better at its end, which makes the J call doubtful. Reading the germline V gene (reference sequence) gives CDR1 SGHAT and CDR2 FQDESV. The CDR3 spans 17 residues, from the cysteine through the phenylalanine. The sequence is cut down to CDR3 DNA, 51 bases in frame from base 1.